Listed here is a single T cell receptor beta chain. Its antigen is not known. The data belong to a study of early T cells in non-severe SARS-CoV-2 infection. Study-wide context: Chains were unpaired, as sequencing was done on bulk RNA from unsorted whole blood.

Study-level points and caveats: The VDJdb matching leaned toward anti-spike CD8 responses and overlooked private and CD4 specificities.

Tagging with unique molecular identifiers was applied to individual cDNA molecules. TCRdb processed the 5' RACE reads anew with MiXCR; each CDR3 protein has one entry. The sample records some 70,000 distinct CDR3 sequences, around 4.7% being singletons. The CDR3 sequence is 20 residues long. Germline trimming cut 5 bases from V and 4 bases from J; bases unmatched to any gene: 18. Germline loops: CDR1 MNHNS, CDR2 SASEGT. The sequencing input was whole blood. The clonotype originates from an adult who was a healthcare worker with PCR-confirmed SARS-CoV-2 infection or an uninfected control (not recorded which). The rearrangement joins TRBV6-1 to TRBJ2-2, with TRBD2 identical over 11 bases. The CDR3 nucleotides are TGTGCCAGCAGTTGGCTCAGCAGAGTCCTAGCGGGGGGACCCACCGGGGAGCTGTTTTTT. Its translation is CASSWLSRVLAGGPTGELFF.